This is a list of T cell receptor beta chains from one sample in a study of T cells in Graves' hyperthyroidism and ophthalmopathy. One entry per CDR3 protein results from TCRdb running MiXCR on the multiplex PCR reads. This sample has about 340,000 distinct CDR3 sequences, with around 23% found just once. Sequencing was performed on blood. These receptor sequences come from a woman between 45 and 60 years old with Graves' hyperthyroidism. CDR3s include the opening cysteine and the closing phenylalanine or tryptophan. Each record gives: D gene, J gene, V gene, CDR3 length, clone size, CDR3 protein, CDR3 DNA. D genes are given only for firm matches. The size entry is marked missing in some rows and otherwise reads once, few, many or a size class.

>TRBD2|TRBJ2-3|TRBV27|15|few
CASSWLAGVSDTQYF
TGTGCCAGCAGTTGGCTAGCGGGAGTTTCAGATACGCAGTATTTT
>NA|TRBJ2-5|TRBV5-1|15|NA
CASSLRHSGQETQYF
TGCGCCAGCAGCTTGAGGCACAGCGGCCAAGAGACCCAGTACTTC
>TRBD2|TRBJ2-3|TRBV2|14|many
CASIIGGSEYTQYF
TGTGCCAGCATAATTGGCGGGAGTGAATATACGCAGTATTTT
>NA|TRBJ1-2|TRBV27|14|NA
CASSLDGGRIGYTF
TGTGCCAGCAGTTTAGACGGGGGGCGGATTGGCTACACCTTC
>NA|TRBJ2-4|TRBV28|15|many
CASSRPGLAKNIQYF
TGTGCCAGCAGTCGCCCGGGACTAGCCAAAAACATTCAGTACTTC
>TRBD1|TRBJ1-5|TRBV3-1|15|NA
CASSQRTGSNQPQHF
TGTGCCAGCAGCCAGAGGACAGGTAGCAATCAGCCCCAGCATTTT
>NA|TRBJ1-1|TRBV28|11|few
CATTINTEAFF
TGTGCCACGACAATTAACACTGAAGCTTTCTTT
>NA|TRBJ2-7|TRBV20-1|11|NA
CSARPGNEQYF
TGCAGTGCTAGACCCGGCAACGAGCAGTACTTC
>NA|TRBJ1-1|TRBV28|13|many
CASSSRLPPEAFF
TGTGCCAGCAGTTCCCGACTCCCTCCTGAAGCTTTCTTT
>NA|TRBJ2-5|TRBV5-1|16|many
CASNPSAQGFQETQYF
TGCGCCAGCAACCCCTCCGCTCAGGGATTCCAAGAGACCCAGTACTTC
>NA|TRBJ1-2|TRBV27|15|many
CASSLGGVPNYGYTF
TGTGCCAGCAGTTTGGGGGGCGTCCCGAACTATGGCTACACCTTC
>NA|TRBJ1-2|TRBV6-2/TRBV6-3|13|many
CASQSGLVYGYTF
TGTGCCAGTCAGTCCGGTCTGGTCTATGGCTACACCTTC
>NA|TRBJ2-7|TRBV4-2|15|few
CASSQERTSFHEQYF
TGTGCCAGCAGCCAAGAAAGGACGTCTTTCCACGAGCAGTACTTC
>TRBD1|TRBJ1-2|TRBV28|14|many
CASSVQQGVYGYTF
TGTGCCAGCAGTGTCCAACAGGGGGTCTATGGCTACACCTTC
>TRBD1|TRBJ2-7|TRBV27|14|NA
CASSAGQGVGKQYF
TGTGCCAGCAGTGCGGGACAGGGTGTTGGAAAGCAGTACTTC
>NA|TRBJ2-3|TRBV2|15|few
CASTEGRGRGDTQYF
TGTGCCAGCACCGAGGGGAGGGGGCGCGGAGATACGCAGTATTTT
>NA|TRBJ1-2|TRBV6-4|12|few
CASITGEGGYTF
TGTGCCAGCATAACGGGGGAAGGTGGCTACACCTTC
>NA|TRBJ2-5|TRBV2|14|many
CASVSHGLKWTQYF
TGTGCCAGCGTATCACACGGACTAAAGTGGACCCAGTACTTC
>TRBD2|TRBJ2-1|TRBV7-9|17|many
CASSLRGPSGAYNEQFF
TGTGCCAGCAGCTTACGGGGGCCTAGCGGGGCCTACAATGAGCAGTTCTTC
>NA|TRBJ1-2|TRBV30|13|many
CAWSVQEFYGYTF
TGTGCCTGGAGTGTACAGGAATTCTATGGCTACACCTTC
>TRBD1|TRBJ1-6|TRBV12-3/TRBV12-4|15|NA
CAISDRGRDNSPLHF
TGTGCCATCAGTGATAGGGGGCGGGATAATTCACCCCTCCACTTT
>TRBD1|TRBJ2-7|TRBV19|14|few
CASSMSHRGYEQYF
TGTGCCAGTAGTATGTCTCACAGGGGCTACGAGCAGTACTTC
>NA|TRBJ1-1|TRBV28|15|NA
CASSFGQLANTEAFF
TGTGCCAGCAGTTTCGGACAGTTGGCGAACACTGAAGCTTTCTTT
>NA|TRBJ2-3|TRBV20-1|11|many
CSAILQDTQYF
TGCAGTGCTATACTCCAAGATACGCAGTATTTT
>NA|TRBJ2-1|TRBV7-2|14|NA
CASSQTSGTDEQFF
TGTGCCAGCAGCCAGACCTCAGGGACGGATGAGCAGTTCTTC
>TRBD1|TRBJ2-7|TRBV28|16|many
CASSLRDRGAFGEQYF
TGTGCCAGCAGTTTAAGAGACAGGGGGGCCTTTGGGGAGCAGTACTTC
>TRBD2|TRBJ2-4|TRBV20-1|19|NA
CSAKRGLAGGWLAKNIQYF
TGCAGTGCTAAGAGGGGCCTAGCGGGAGGGTGGTTAGCCAAAAACATTCAGTACTTC
>NA|TRBJ1-5|TRBV3-1|16|NA
CASSSGDGRGNQPQHF
TGTGCCAGCAGCTCAGGGGACGGGAGAGGCAATCAGCCCCAGCATTTT
>TRBD2|TRBJ2-7|TRBV4-1|15|many
CASSQALAGAREQYF
TGCGCCAGCAGCCAGGCTCTAGCGGGAGCCCGAGAGCAGTACTTC
>TRBD2|TRBJ2-7|TRBV4-2|15|NA
CASSQVAGTSLEQYF
TGTGCCAGCAGCCAAGTGGCCGGGACTAGCCTCGAGCAGTACTTC
>NA|TRBJ1-4|TRBV28|14|few
CASNLGTTKEKLFF
TGTGCCAGCAACCTAGGGACAACGAAGGAAAAACTGTTTTTT
>NA|TRBJ2-7|TRBV5-5|15|NA
CASSFGAVAPYEQYF
TGTGCCAGCAGCTTTGGGGCCGTTGCCCCCTACGAGCAGTACTTC
>TRBD2|TRBJ2-7|TRBV7-9|15|NA
CASSLLREGPYEQYF
TGTGCCAGCAGCTTGTTGCGGGAGGGCCCGTACGAGCAGTACTTC
>TRBD1|TRBJ1-4|TRBV29-1|13|NA
CSVPGQGTSKLFF
TGCAGCGTCCCGGGACAGGGGACTTCAAAACTGTTTTTT
>TRBD2|TRBJ2-3|TRBV4-2|17|few
CASSKAMAGVETDTQYF
TGTGCCAGCAGCAAGGCGATGGCGGGAGTAGAGACAGATACGCAGTATTTT
>NA|TRBJ1-1|TRBV5-8|14|many
CASSFQTRNTEAFF
TGTGCCAGCAGCTTCCAAACACGGAACACTGAAGCTTTCTTT
>NA|TRBJ1-2|TRBV13|15|NA
CASSLRTFGGYGYIF
TGTGCCAGCAGTCTAAGAACTTTCGGGGGCTATGGCTACATCTTC
>TRBD1|TRBJ1-6|TRBV20-1|18|NA
CSARLRDSALNYNSPLHF
TGCAGTGCTAGACTTAGGGACAGCGCGCTGAATTATAATTCACCCCTCCACTTT
>NA|TRBJ1-5|TRBV28|13|many
CASGRGDNQPQHF
TGTGCCAGTGGACGAGGGGACAATCAGCCCCAGCATTTT
>TRBD2|TRBJ2-2|TRBV2|15|many
CASTGLAGTTGELFF
TGTGCCAGCACAGGTCTAGCGGGGACCACCGGGGAGCTGTTTTTT
>NA|TRBJ2-7|TRBV28|15|many
CASTPRGLLTYEQYF
TGTGCCAGCACCCCCCGGGGTCTCCTAACCTACGAGCAGTACTTC
>NA|TRBJ2-7|TRBV6-1|15|many
CASSAATGTPYEQYF
TGTGCCAGCAGTGCCGCCACCGGGACTCCCTACGAGCAGTACTTC
>NA|TRBJ1-1|TRBV6-2/TRBV6-3|12|many
CASRGSTGEAFF
TGTGCCAGCAGAGGTTCTACAGGGGAAGCTTTCTTT
>TRBD1|TRBJ2-2|TRBV2|12|NA
CASSQQGTELFF
TGTGCCAGCAGTCAACAGGGGACAGAGCTGTTTTTT
>NA|TRBJ1-1|TRBV28|14|NA
CASSLLEGITEAFF
TGTGCCAGCAGTTTATTGGAGGGGATCACTGAAGCTTTCTTT
>NA|TRBJ2-5|TRBV30|15|many
CAWSVPALGGETQYF
TGTGCCTGGAGTGTCCCCGCGCTAGGAGGGGAGACCCAGTACTTC
>NA|TRBJ1-1|TRBV20-1|13|NA
CSAAPDPNTEAFF
TGCAGTGCGGCCCCAGACCCGAACACTGAAGCTTTCTTT
>NA|TRBJ2-6|TRBV28|16|many
CASKAGSPSGANVLTF
TGTGCCAGCAAAGCAGGGTCTCCCTCTGGGGCCAACGTCCTGACTTTC
>NA|TRBJ2-1|TRBV27|16|many
CASSLFTNRPYNEQFF
TGTGCCAGCAGTTTATTTACCAACCGTCCCTACAATGAGCAGTTCTTC
>NA|TRBJ1-1|TRBV5-1|15|many
CASSFSRDVNTEAFF
TGCGCCAGCAGCTTTAGCCGGGACGTGAACACTGAAGCTTTCTTT
>TRBD2|TRBJ2-7|TRBV20-1|14|few
CSASPSGGLYEQYF
TGCAGTGCCTCCCCCAGCGGGGGGCTGTACGAGCAGTACTTC
>NA|TRBJ2-7|TRBV27|15|many
CASSRMDGRAYEQYF
TGTGCCAGCAGCCGTATGGACGGACGGGCCTACGAGCAGTACTTC
>NA|TRBJ1-1|TRBV3-1|13|many
CASSQEGVPKAFF
TGTGCCAGCAGCCAAGAGGGGGTTCCGAAGGCTTTCTTT
>NA|TRBJ2-6|TRBV5-1|19|NA
CASSLAGDVWVSGANVLTF
TGCGCCAGCAGCTTGGCAGGGGACGTTTGGGTCTCTGGGGCCAACGTCCTGACTTTC
>NA|TRBJ1-2|TRBV7-9|14|NA
CASSLGGPGYGYIF
TGTGCCAGCAGCTTAGGGGGCCCCGGGTATGGCTACATCTTC
>TRBD1|TRBJ2-7|TRBV20-1|14|NA
CSARPGGFSYEQYF
TGCAGTGCTAGGCCAGGGGGTTTCTCCTACGAGCAGTACTTC
>TRBD1|TRBJ2-6|TRBV5-1|17|NA
CASNAGQGASGANVLTF
TGCGCCAGCAACGCCGGACAGGGGGCCTCAGGGGCCAACGTCCTGACTTTC